These T cell receptor beta chains were read from a single sample in a study of T-cell memory formation after mild COVID-19. TCRdb re-analysed the 5' RACE reads in MiXCR, keeping a single row per CDR3 protein. The table lists a few hundred thousand distinct CDR3 sequences, roughly 21% of them singletons. The specimen sequenced was PBMCs or a T cell subset sorted from them (not recorded which). All receptors derive from a man between 18 and 29 years old who had mild COVID-19 (a few samples of this study predate the infection). Cell type and time point are not known. The CDR3 runs from the conserved cysteine through the conserved F or W. D genes are given only for firm matches. The size field is filled for only some rows; it gives once, few, many or a size class.

D gene: .; V gene: TRBV25-1; J gene: TRBJ2-7; clone size: .; CDR3 DNA: TGTGCCAGCAGTGAATGGAGACCGTCCTACGAGCAGTACTTC; CDR3 protein: CASSEWRPSYEQYF
D gene: TRBD2; V gene: TRBV9; J gene: TRBJ2-3; clone size: .; CDR3 DNA: TGTGCCAGCAGCCTTTCCGCGGGGGAGGGCACAGATACGCAGTATTTT; CDR3 protein: CASSLSAGEGTDTQYF
D gene: .; V gene: TRBV10-3; J gene: TRBJ2-3; clone size: few; CDR3 DNA: TGTGCCATCCAAGGGGCAGATACGCAGTATTTT; CDR3 protein: CAIQGADTQYF
D gene: .; V gene: TRBV11-3; J gene: TRBJ2-3; clone size: .; CDR3 DNA: TGTGCCAGCAGTCTAGGGAGTGGTGCGGGGACGTACACAGATACGCAGTATTTT; CDR3 protein: CASSLGSGAGTYTDTQYF
D gene: .; V gene: TRBV9; J gene: TRBJ1-1; clone size: .; CDR3 DNA: TGTGCCAGCAGCGTTAACACCATGAACACTGAAGCTTTCTTT; CDR3 protein: CASSVNTMNTEAFF
D gene: TRBD1; V gene: TRBV5-1; J gene: TRBJ2-5; clone size: few; CDR3 DNA: TGCGCCAGCAGCTTGCGGGACAGGGGAGAGACCCAGTACTTC; CDR3 protein: CASSLRDRGETQYF
D gene: TRBD2; V gene: TRBV5-1; J gene: TRBJ2-3; clone size: many; CDR3 DNA: TGCGCCAGCAGCGAGGGACTAGCGGTTCCCACAGATACGCAGTATTTT; CDR3 protein: CASSEGLAVPTDTQYF
D gene: .; V gene: TRBV12-5; J gene: TRBJ2-1; clone size: few; CDR3 DNA: TGTGCTAGTGGTTTGATTACTCGGGCAGGGGGTCTGCGGGGGAGCTCCTACAATGAGCAGTTCTTC; CDR3 protein: CASGLITRAGGLRGSSYNEQFF
D gene: .; V gene: TRBV7-9; J gene: TRBJ1-2; clone size: few; CDR3 DNA: TGTGCCAGCAGCTCCGCAACCCTAGTGGGCTATGGCTACACCTTC; CDR3 protein: CASSSATLVGYGYTF
D gene: .; V gene: TRBV6-1; J gene: TRBJ2-1; clone size: few; CDR3 DNA: TGTGCCAGACGTCTGGGAGCAGGGGATTCCTACAATGAGCAGTTCTTC; CDR3 protein: CARRLGAGDSYNEQFF
D gene: TRBD1; V gene: TRBV6-5; J gene: TRBJ1-5; clone size: .; CDR3 DNA: TGTGCCAGCAGCCTCAGGGGGGAGGGCAATCAGCCCCAGCATTTT; CDR3 protein: CASSLRGEGNQPQHF
D gene: TRBD2; V gene: TRBV5-1; J gene: TRBJ2-3; clone size: .; CDR3 DNA: TGCGCCAGCAGCTGGGGCCATATCCGGGGGGTGACAGATACGCAGTATTTT; CDR3 protein: CASSWGHIRGVTDTQYF
D gene: TRBD2; V gene: TRBV7-9; J gene: TRBJ2-3; clone size: few; CDR3 DNA: TGTGCCAGCATCCGTAGCGGGGGGGCCAACACAGATACGCAGTATTTT; CDR3 protein: CASIRSGGANTDTQYF